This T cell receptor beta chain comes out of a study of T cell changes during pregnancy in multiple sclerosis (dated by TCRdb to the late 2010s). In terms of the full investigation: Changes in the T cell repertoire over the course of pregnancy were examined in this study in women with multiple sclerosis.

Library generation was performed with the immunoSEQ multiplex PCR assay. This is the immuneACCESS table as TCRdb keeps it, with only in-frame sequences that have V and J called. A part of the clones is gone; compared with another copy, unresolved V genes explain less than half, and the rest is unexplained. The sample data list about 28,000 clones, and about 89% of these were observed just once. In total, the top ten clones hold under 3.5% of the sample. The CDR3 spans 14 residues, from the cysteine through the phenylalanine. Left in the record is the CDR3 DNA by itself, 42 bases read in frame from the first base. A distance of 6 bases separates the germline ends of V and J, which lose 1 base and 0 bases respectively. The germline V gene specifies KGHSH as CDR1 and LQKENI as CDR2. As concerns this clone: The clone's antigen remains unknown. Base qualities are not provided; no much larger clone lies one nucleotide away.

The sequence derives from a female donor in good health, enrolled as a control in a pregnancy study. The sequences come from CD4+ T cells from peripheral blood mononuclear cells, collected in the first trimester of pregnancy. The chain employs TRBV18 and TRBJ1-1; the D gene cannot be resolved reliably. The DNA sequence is TGTGCCAGCTCACCACAGAGAATGAACACTGAAGCTTTCTTT. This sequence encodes CASSPQRMNTEAFF.